The 20 T cell receptor beta chains presented below share a single source sample, sequenced in a study of blood T cell repertoires in COVID-19. TCRdb keeps only in-frame clones here, not all; method: immunoSEQ multiplex PCR. The table shows nearly 200,000 clones, with about 90% occurring only once. Sequencing was done on a sample of peripheral blood. These receptors originate from a woman in her 70s with acute or convalescent COVID-19.

In this sample, this clone turned up a few times. The chain joins TRBV19 to TRBJ1-2, with 9 bases matching TRBD1. Germline-derived CDR1 and CDR2 are LNHDA and SQIVND (reference sequence). The V gene end was trimmed by 3 bases and the J gene end by 7 bases; junction bases not matched to a gene: 9. CDR3 length: 15 amino acids. This CDR3 reads CASSIIGQGSGGYTF. The DNA for the CDR3 is TGTGCCAGTAGTATCATAGGACAGGGGAGTGGTGGCTACACCTTC.

There are a few counts of this clone. The chain couples TRBV5-5 to TRBJ2-7; 10 nucleotides agree with TRBD2. V lost 6 bases to trimming and J lost 4 bases; unmatched junction nucleotides: 10. The CDR3 extends over 15 amino acids. Germline V gene sequence: CDR1 SGHKS, CDR2 YYEKEE (reference sequence). As DNA, the CDR3 is TGTGCCAGCACCAAAGCTAGCGGGGGAATATACGAGCAGTACTTC. It translates to CASTKASGGIYEQYF.

This chain connects TRBV11-2 to TRBJ2-5; possible D gene TRBD2, 5 bases. V lost 6 bases and J lost 5, with 13 bases in between. The germline gives CDR1 SGHAT, CDR2 FQNNGV. The CDR3 runs to 13 residues. The CDR3 coding sequence is TGTGCCAGCAGGCCGGGCCCGGGGGAGACCCAGTACTTC. Its protein is CASRPGPGETQYF.

The chain joins TRBV3-1 (or the pseudogene TRBV3-2) to TRBJ1-5; weak D call: TRBD1 (6 bases). Per germline, CDR1 LGHDT and CDR2 YNNKEL (reference sequence). V dropped 3 bases and J dropped 4 bases, with 10 bases sitting between them. The CDR3 is made up of 14 amino acids. The CDR3 DNA follows: TGTGCCAGCAGCCAGGGGGCGGCTAATCAGCCCCAGCATTTT. Translating gives CASSQGAANQPQHF.

The rearrangement links TRBV5-1 to TRBJ2-5; a weak D match, TRBD2 (5 bases). The CDR3 consists of 16 residues. Between the trimmed V and J ends, which lost 0 bases and 0 bases, there was a span of 12 bases. Germline V CDR1 and CDR2: SGHRS, YFSETQ. The CDR3 nucleotides read TGCGCCAGCAGCTTGGGGACGCCGGGGTACCAAGAGACCCAGTACTTC. It specifies CASSLGTPGYQETQYF. Looking up the rest from reference TRBV5-1 and TRBJ2-5 gives the full variable domain: KAGVTQTPRYLIKTRGQQVTLSCSPISGHRSVSWYQQTPGQGLQFLFEYFSETQRNKGNFPGRFSGRQFSNSRSEMNVSTLELGDSALYLCASSLGTPGYQETQYFGPGTRLLVL.

This chain links TRBV5-4 with TRBJ2-7; TRBD1 might be the D (6 bases). The CDR3 is 13 amino acids. Germline CDR1 reads SGHNT; CDR2 reads YYREEE (reference sequence). With 0 bases removed from V and 6 bases from J, the gap between germline ends came to 10 bases. The CDR3 bases are TGTGCCAGCAGCTTGGTGGGGGCCGGCGAGCAGTACTTC. It translates to CASSLVGAGEQYF.

The V gene is TRBV19, the J gene TRBJ2-2; D call uncertain. V lost 3 bases to trimming and J lost 1 base, with 6 bases between them. CDR3 size: 14 residues. Germline CDR1 and CDR2: LNHDA and SQIVND (reference sequence). CDR3 protein: CASSIAVNTGELFF. The CDR3 region has the DNA TGTGCCAGTAGTATTGCGGTGAACACCGGGGAGCTGTTTTTT.

This rearrangement joins TRBV2 to TRBJ2-7, with 7 bases that match TRBD1. Trimming cost V 4 bases and J 2 bases; bases outside gene matches: 2. This CDR3 is built from 13 residues. Germline CDR1 is SNHLY and CDR2 is FYNNEI. CDR3 residues: CASSGQGTYEQYF. The CDR3, as DNA: TGTGCCAGCAGTGGACAGGGAACCTACGAGCAGTACTTC.

The chain uses TRBV20-1 and TRBJ1-5; the match to TRBD1 covers 10 bases. J gave up 6 bases and V 3 bases, and 8 bases lay outside the gene matches. Germline lookup yields CDR1 DFQATT and CDR2 SNEGSKA (reference sequence). The CDR3 has 15 residues. Here the CDR3 DNA reads TGCAGTGCTAGTAGAGTACGGACAGGGGGTCAGCCCCAGCATTTT. Amino acid sequence: CSASRVRTGGQPQHF.

The chain carries TRBV7-2 and TRBJ1-5; TRBD1 might be the D (6 bases). The CDR3 is 13 residues long. Germline-derived CDR1 and CDR2 are SGHTA and FQGNSA. Trimming shortened V by 4 bases and J by 3 bases, and 7 bases separated the two germline ends. CDR3 residues: CASSYRDNQPQHF. In DNA, the CDR3 is TGTGCCAGCAGCTACAGGGACAATCAGCCCCAGCATTTT.

For this clone: Other DNA sequences of this sample code for an identical CDR3. In DNA, the CDR3 is TGTGCCAGCAGTGTTTTCGGGAACACTGAAGCTTTCTTT. It translates to CASSVFGNTEAFF. The genes are TRBV2 and TRBJ1-1; no firm D call. Germline V gene lookup returns CDR1 SNHLY and CDR2 FYNNEI. V dropped 4 bases and J dropped 1 base, with 7 bases sitting between them. The CDR3 is 13 amino acids.

The rearrangement links TRBV29-1 to TRBJ1-1; no definite D call. This CDR3 region has 11 residues. Germline V gene sequence: CDR1 SQVTM, CDR2 ANQGSEA. The V gene lost 3 bases and the J gene lost 4 bases, with 6 bases spanning the gap. The CDR3 sequence is CSVEGSTEAFF. The DNA of the CDR3 is TGCAGCGTTGAGGGGAGCACTGAAGCTTTCTTT.

The chain links TRBV7-2 to TRBJ1-1; D is undetermined. Trimming left V 4 bases short and J 4 bases short, with 19 bases between. The CDR3 length is 16 residues. Germline V lookup: CDR1 SGHTA, CDR2 FQGNSA. The CDR3 DNA reads TGTGCCAGCAGCTCCCCGGGGAGAATCCATGGCACTGAAGCTTTCTTT. The encoded protein is CASSSPGRIHGTEAFF.

The V and J genes are TRBV3-1 (or the pseudogene TRBV3-2) and TRBJ2-5; 7 bases agree with TRBD1. V shed 4 bases and J 3 bases; nucleotides not matched to a gene: 14. Per germline, CDR1 LGHDT and CDR2 YNNKEL (reference sequence). This CDR3 has 17 amino acids. CDR3 nucleotides: TGTGCCAGCAGCCCTCGGACAGGCCGAGGGTCAAAAGAGACCCAGTACTTC. Translation gives CASSPRTGRGSKETQYF.

The J gene is TRBJ1-4, the V gene TRBV28; possibly TRBD1 for D (6 bases). This CDR3 has 12 residues. Germline CDR1 MDHEN, CDR2 SYDVKM. V lost 6 bases, J lost 7 bases, and 9 bases lay in between. DNA for the CDR3: TGTGCCAGCAGGCTACAGGGTGAAAAACTGTTTTTT. Translated, it gives CASRLQGEKLFF.

This clone has a handful of counts. The V gene is TRBV28, the J gene TRBJ1-1; a possible D gene is TRBD1 (6 bases). CDR3 length equals 15 residues. Germline V gene lookup returns CDR1 MDHEN and CDR2 SYDVKM. With 6 bases removed from V and 5 bases from J, the gap between germline ends came to 19 bases. The CDR3 coding sequence is TGTGCCAGCAGACCCTTACAGGGTTTGGGTACTGAAGCTTTCTTT. It specifies CASRPLQGLGTEAFF.

In this sample, this clone turned up a few times. This sequence joins TRBV6-6 and TRBJ2-2; D not resolved. V was shortened by 8 bases and J by 4 bases, with 11 bases between the two germline ends. Germline CDR1 reads MNHNY; CDR2 reads SVGAGI (reference sequence). CDR3 length: 13 residues. The CDR3 bases are TGTGCCAGCGGCGGAAAGCCCACCGGGGAGCTGTTTTTT. Amino acids: CASGGKPTGELFF.

This clone was counted a single time. The J gene is TRBJ1-5, the V gene TRBV27, with TRBD1 matching 7 bases. Trimming cost V 0 bases and J 5 bases; bases outside gene matches: 10. This CDR3 region has 17 residues. The V gene's germline CDR1 is MNHEY and CDR2 SMNVEV (reference sequence). In DNA, the CDR3 is TGTGCCAGCAGTTTATCCCCACAGGGGCGCCCGTATCAGCCCCAGCATTTT. This sequence encodes CASSLSPQGRPYQPQHF.

The V and J genes are TRBV7-8 and TRBJ2-2; unclear D gene. CDR1 is SGHVS and CDR2 is FQNEAQ in the germline V gene. CDR3 length equals 12 residues. V was shortened by 2 bases and J by 6 bases, with 4 bases between the two germline ends. The CDR3 DNA follows: TGTGCCAGCAGCTTAATCTCCGGGGAGCTGTTTTTT. Its translation is CASSLISGELFF.

The chain carries TRBV2 and TRBJ2-2; no reliable D call. Trimming took off 5 bases at V and 5 bases at J, with 9 bases between the two ends. The germline CDR1 and CDR2 sequences are SNHLY and FYNNEI. The CDR3 extends over 13 amino acids. The CDR3 DNA reads as TGTGCCAGCAGTCCGTCCGGGACCGGGGAGCTGTTTTTT. Translation: CASSPSGTGELFF.